This TCR beta chain was observed in a study of blood T cell repertoires in COVID-19. The V and J ends lost 1 base and 7 bases respectively, with 16 bases between them. The CDR3 covers 15 residues. CDR1 is MDHEN and CDR2 is SYDVKM in the germline V gene. Produced via immunoSEQ multiplex PCR; TCRdb's table is partial and in-frame only. Of approximately 75,000 clones listed, 75% to 90% were seen once; the top ten hold 6.3%. The sequence came from a man aged 80 or over with COVID-19, enrolled during active disease. This chain joins TRBV28 and TRBJ1-2; tentatively, D is TRBD1 (5 bases). Sequencing input: peripheral blood. This chain's CDR3 is CASSLYNPGLGGYTF. The CDR3 region has the DNA TGTGCCAGCAGTTTATATAATCCAGGGTTAGGTGGCTACACCTTC.